The 25 T cell receptor beta chains below all came from one sample that was sequenced in a study of response to subunit inactivated influenza vaccine. TCRdb reprocessed the RT-PCR reads with MiXCR, giving one entry per CDR3 protein. The sample lists 250,000 to 350,000 distinct CDR3 sequences; about 20% were seen once. This sample comprised PBMCs from blood, obtained less than 22 months after vaccination. The receptors derive from a man between 45 and 75 years old who received an inactivated influenza vaccine.

The V and J genes are TRBV28 and TRBJ2-1; 11 bases are a match to TRBD2. This CDR3 is built from 14 residues. Germline CDR1 is MDHEN and CDR2 is SYDVKM. V lost 10 bases, J lost 4 bases, and 6 bases stayed unmatched. The CDR3: CATVAGGKYNEQFF. The CDR3 DNA is TGTGCCACCGTAGCGGGAGGGAAGTACAATGAGCAGTTCTTC.

In this sample, this clonotype turned up many times. This chain uses TRBV6-1 with TRBJ1-3; the match to TRBD1 covers 7 bases. J lost 7 bases, V lost 6 bases, and 6 bases had no gene match. The CDR3 totals 13 residues. CDR1 and CDR2 from the germline V gene are MNHNS and SASEGT. CDR3 sequence (DNA): TGTGCCAGCAGAGGAGCAGGGGGGAACACCATATATTTT. It codes for CASRGAGGNTIYF.

This clonotype was seen more than once but under ten times. The rearrangement uses TRBV10-3 and TRBJ1-5; D call uncertain. The CDR3 is 13 amino acids. Germline V gene sequence: CDR1 ENHRY, CDR2 SYGVKD. Trimming removed 6 bases from V and 5 bases from J, with 11 bases in between. The CDR3 DNA follows: TGTGCCATCAGAGACGGGCTACATCAGCCCCAGCATTTT. Its protein is CAIRDGLHQPQHF.

This clonotype has only a few counts. V is TRBV5-1 and J is TRBJ2-3; possible D gene TRBD2, 6 bases. Germline CDR1 SGHRS, CDR2 YFSETQ. V lost 4 bases and J lost 0, with 15 bases in between. CDR3 length: 16 residues. The CDR3 bases are TGCGCCAGCAGCCAGGAGGCTAGCGCTAGCACAGATACGCAGTATTTT. This sequence encodes CASSQEASASTDTQYF.

The J gene is TRBJ2-3, the V gene TRBV4-2, with 14 bases aligning to TRBD2. Germline trimming cut 4 bases from V and 0 bases from J; bases unmatched to any gene: 21. Looked up from germline, CDR1 is LGHNA and CDR2 is YNFKEQ. The CDR3 runs 23 residues. The CDR3 DNA sequence: TGTGCCAGCAGCCCCACAGGGCGGCGGACTAGCGGGAGGCCGCGCCTTAGCACAGATACGCAGTATTTT. Residues: CASSPTGRRTSGRPRLSTDTQYF.

CDR3 sequence: CASNPQPYTDTQYF. CDR3 DNA sequence: TGTGCCAGCAATCCGCAACCGTACACAGATACGCAGTATTTT. V usage is TRBV12-3 or TRBV12-4 and J usage is TRBJ2-3; D not certain. The CDR3 is 14 residues long. Trimming left V 7 bases short and J 2 bases short, with 13 bases between.

The rearrangement links TRBV9 to TRBJ1-2, with 7 bases aligning to TRBD1. With V trimmed by 1 base and J by 5 bases, 5 bases remained unmatched. Per the germline V gene, CDR1 is SGDLS and CDR2 is YYNGEE. The CDR3 covers 14 residues. The CDR3 region is CASSVSGTAYGYTF. In DNA, the CDR3 is TGTGCCAGCAGCGTATCCGGGACAGCATATGGCTACACCTTC.

This clonotype appeared a few times. The chain carries TRBV6-2 or TRBV6-3 and TRBJ1-1, with 9 bases aligning to TRBD1. The J segment lost 4 bases and the V segment lost 8 bases, leaving 5 bases of the junction unmatched. The V gene's germline CDR1 is MNHEY and CDR2 SVGEGT. The CDR3 sequence is 13 residues long. The CDR3 bases are TGTGCCAGCGTCACGGGACAGGGCACTGAAGCTTTCTTT. Encoded protein: CASVTGQGTEAFF.

V usage is TRBV4-2 and J usage is TRBJ2-1, with no clear D. V lost 0 bases to trimming and J lost 6 bases, with 9 bases between them. The CDR3 is 14 residues long. Germline-derived CDR1 and CDR2 are LGHNA and YNFKEQ. Written as DNA, the CDR3 is TGTGCCAGCAGCCAAGATGGAGCTGGCAATGAGCAGTTCTTC. Protein: CASSQDGAGNEQFF.

This clonotype was seen repeatedly, ten times or more. V usage is TRBV29-1 and J usage is TRBJ1-2; D is unresolved. Trimming removed 1 base at V and 2 bases at J, with 8 bases between. Germline CDR1 SQVTM, CDR2 ANQGSEA. The CDR3 is made up of 13 amino acids. The CDR3 sequence is CSVEGPNNYGYTF. The CDR3 nucleotides are TGCAGCGTTGAAGGGCCTAACAACTATGGCTACACCTTC.

The sample holds many counts of this clonotype. The chain has TRBV7-9 and TRBJ1-4; D perhaps matches TRBD1 (5 bases). CDR1 and CDR2 from the germline V gene are SEHNR and FQNEAQ (reference sequence). The CDR3 is 14 amino acids. V lost 0 bases, J lost 4 bases, and 6 bases lay in between. The CDR3 loop reads CASSLAGDNEKLFF. For the CDR3, the DNA is TGTGCCAGCAGCTTAGCGGGGGATAATGAAAAACTGTTTTTT.

This rearrangement joins TRBV7-2 to TRBJ2-7; the D is unclear. The CDR3 has 13 amino acids. V shed 2 bases and J shed 2 bases, with 7 bases lying between them. The germline gives CDR1 SGHTA, CDR2 FQGNSA. The CDR3 DNA reads as TGTGCCAGCAGCTTAAACCCTACCTACGAGCAGTACTTC. This gives the protein CASSLNPTYEQYF.

The table lists this clonotype with a few counts. CDR3 sequence: CASSLDGTLNTEAFF. In DNA, the CDR3 is TGCGCCAGCAGCTTGGATGGGACTCTGAACACTGAAGCTTTCTTT. The chain recombines TRBV5-1 with TRBJ1-1; tentatively, D is TRBD1 (5 bases). Germline V gene sequence: CDR1 SGHRS, CDR2 YFSETQ. The CDR3 runs 15 residues. V was pared by 0 bases and J by 0 bases, with 9 bases between.

This chain links TRBV20-1 with TRBJ1-1, with D unresolved. Germline-derived CDR1 and CDR2 are DFQATT and SNEGSKA (reference sequence). Trimming took 6 bases from V and 3 from J, leaving 5 bases between them. The CDR3 is made up of 10 amino acids. The CDR3: CSALYTEAFF. In DNA form, the CDR3 reads TGCAGTGCGCTTTACACTGAAGCTTTCTTT.

The chain has TRBV30 and TRBJ1-5, with D uncertain. The germline gives CDR1 GTSNPN, CDR2 SVGIG (reference sequence). The CDR3 totals 13 residues. Trimming shortened V by 2 bases and J by 5 bases, and 10 bases separated the two germline ends. DNA for the CDR3: TGTGCCTGGAGTAAAACATATTATCAGCCCCAGCATTTT. Protein product: CAWSKTYYQPQHF.

This clonotype has just a few counts. The gene calls are TRBV19 and TRBJ2-1, with 9 bases that match TRBD1. With 5 bases clipped from V and 8 bases from J, the junction kept 13 bases outside the gene matches. CDR1 and CDR2 from the germline V gene are LNHDA and SQIVND (reference sequence). This CDR3 spans 16 amino acids. CDR3 bases: TGTGCCAGTAGTTACCGGGACAGGGAGTTCAACGATGAGCAGTTCTTC. Its protein is CASSYRDREFNDEQFF. The variable domain in full, completed from reference TRBV19 and TRBJ2-1, reads DGGITQSPKYLFRKEGQNVTLSCEQNLNHDAMYWYRQDPGQGLRLIYYSQIVNDFQKGDIAEGYSVSREKKESFPLTVTSAQKNPTAFYLCASSYRDREFNDEQFFGPGTRLTVL.

This clonotype was picked up a small number of times. This sequence joins TRBV11-2 and TRBJ2-2; TRBD1 is a possible D gene (7 bases). Trimming shortened V by 6 bases and J by 0 bases, and 17 bases separated the two germline ends. This CDR3 contains 17 residues. CDR1 is SGHAT, CDR2 FQNNGV, per germline. Here the CDR3 reads CASRPIRGRSNTGELFF. The CDR3 coding sequence is TGTGCCAGCAGACCAATCAGGGGGAGGTCGAACACCGGGGAGCTGTTTTTT.

CDR3 protein: CASSPRTASGYTF. Here the CDR3 DNA reads TGTGCCAGCTCACCAAGGACCGCCAGCGGCTACACCTTC. The gene calls are TRBV18 and TRBJ1-2; D call uncertain. The germline V gene encodes CDR1 KGHSH and CDR2 LQKENI. Trimming shortened V by 2 bases and J by 8 bases, and 12 bases separated the two germline ends. The CDR3 is 13 amino acids.

The chain has TRBV10-2 and TRBJ1-5; 7 positions match TRBD1. V lost 1 base to trimming and J lost 2 bases; unmatched junction nucleotides: 5. Germline-derived CDR1 and CDR2 are WSHSY and SAAADI. The CDR3 consists of 16 residues. CDR3 bases: TGCGCCAGCAGTGAGTGGACAGGCGGGGGCAATCAGCCCCAGCATTTT. Protein product: CASSEWTGGGNQPQHF.

The gene calls are TRBV3-1 and TRBJ1-1, with 10 bases lining up with TRBD1. The germline V gene encodes CDR1 LGHDT and CDR2 YNNKEL (reference sequence). The J segment lost 4 bases and the V segment lost 3 bases, leaving 5 bases of the junction unmatched. There are 15 residues in the CDR3. In DNA form, the CDR3 reads TGTGCCAGCAGCCACCTCCGGACAGGGGGCACTGAAGCTTTCTTT. Protein sequence: CASSHLRTGGTEAFF.

This chain links TRBV5-6 with TRBJ2-5, with TRBD1 as a possible D gene (5 bases). This CDR3 spans 12 amino acids. Germline assignment: CDR1 SGHDT and CDR2 YYEEEE. Trimming stripped 4 bases from V and 7 bases from J, with 11 bases between. CDR3 sequence (DNA): TGTGCCAGCAGCCCCGACCAGGGGACCCAGTACTTC. This codes for CASSPDQGTQYF.

The chain recombines TRBV30 with TRBJ1-2, with a tentative D call TRBD1 (5 bases). Trimming removed 2 bases at V and 2 bases at J, with 9 bases between. CDR1 is GTSNPN, CDR2 SVGIG, per germline (reference sequence). The CDR3 consists of 13 residues. CDR3 amino acids: CAWSKQANYGYTF. CDR3 in DNA: TGTGCCTGGAGTAAACAGGCGAACTATGGCTACACCTTC. Filled out from reference TRBV30 and TRBJ1-2, the complete variable domain reads SQTIHQWPATLVQPVGSPLSLECTVEGTSNPNLYWYRQAAGRGLQLLFYSVGIGQISSEVPQNLSASRPQDRQFILSSKKLLLSDSGFYLCAWSKQANYGYTFGSGTRLTVV.

This chain joins TRBV9 and TRBJ2-3, with 11 bases matching TRBD2. The CDR3 totals 17 residues. Germline CDR1 and CDR2: SGDLS and YYNGEE. The V gene end was trimmed by 0 bases and the J gene end by 4 bases; junction bases not matched to a gene: 7. CDR3 nucleotide sequence: TGTGCCAGCAGCGTAGGACTAGCGGGGTCCATGGCAGATACGCAGTATTTT. This gives the protein CASSVGLAGSMADTQYF.

The chain couples TRBV5-4 to TRBJ2-3, with D tentatively TRBD1 (5 bases). V was clipped by 0 bases and J by 6 bases, with 11 bases between them. This CDR3 region has 14 residues. Germline-derived CDR1 and CDR2 are SGHNT and YYREEE (reference sequence). CDR3 in DNA: TGTGCCAGCAGCTTGGTAGGGGATTTCGATACGCAGTATTTT. Its protein is CASSLVGDFDTQYF.

Only a few counts were recorded for this clonotype. Since no conserved phenylalanine or tryptophan closes the CDR3, a read error is the likely cause. The J gene is TRBJ1-5, the V gene TRBV12-3 or TRBV12-4, with TRBD1 as a possible D gene (5 bases). CDR3 length equals 14 residues. V was cut by 4 bases and J by 3 bases, with 10 bases left in between. The DNA of the CDR3 is TGTGCCAGCAGTTCAGCAGGGTACAATCAGCCCCAGCATCTT. Amino acids: CASSSAGYNQPQHL.